This T cell receptor beta chain was retrieved from a study of Ad26.COV2.S vaccination and SARS-CoV-2 variants. Study-level results: Responses of T cells in total may have been underestimated by the TCR breadth and depth analyses.

Indicated treatment: some 20 received Ad26.COV2.S at low or high dose, single or two shots; about 5 received placebo; per-sample allocation not given. Collection of samples fell on day 63 after the first vaccine or placebo injection. The table came from immunoSEQ multiplex PCR; TCRdb's copy has only in-frame clones and leaves some out. Found here are under 550,000 clones, roughly 90% of them singletons; the top ten hold around 3.6%. As concerns this clone: Its specificity is not known.

This CDR3 region has 14 residues. The germline gives CDR1 SGHVS, CDR2 FQNEAQ. V gave up 6 bases and J gave up 2 bases; unmatched junction bases: 4. The chain joins TRBV7-8 to TRBJ1-5; 7 bases map to TRBD1. The sample here was peripheral blood, taken in a trial of Ad26.COV2.S vaccine versus placebo. This clonotype was obtained from a person between 18 and 65 years old who received the Ad26.COV2.S COVID-19 vaccine or a placebo. CDR3 DNA: TGTGCCAGCAGGAACAGGGGCCGCAATCAGCCCCAGCATTTT. Translated: CASRNRGRNQPQHF.